This entry describes one T cell receptor (beta chain). Its target is unknown. Recipients boosted at about 4 weeks or about 12 weeks are pooled. These data are taken from a study of T cell responses to AZD1222 COVID-19 vaccine. CDR1 and CDR2 from the germline V gene are MNHEY and SMNVEV (reference sequence). This CDR3 is built from 14 residues. V was trimmed by 4 bases and J by 4 bases, leaving 13 bases between them. The data were produced by immunoSEQ multiplex PCR, yet TCRdb's version contains in-frame clones alone and is incomplete. Among fewer than 110,000 clones listed, over 80% were seen once. Regarding the study as a whole: The donor cohort was predominantly white British with a female majority, and clonal diversity may have been underestimated.

The V and J genes are TRBV27 and TRBJ1-1, with TRBD1 as a possible D gene (6 bases). The sample here was peripheral blood, taken 28 days after the second AZD1222 dose. This receptor was obtained from an adult who received the AZD1222 COVID-19 vaccine. Here the CDR3 reads CASSWAGEITEAFF. The CDR3 DNA follows: TGTGCCAGCAGTTGGGCAGGGGAGATCACTGAAGCTTTCTTT.